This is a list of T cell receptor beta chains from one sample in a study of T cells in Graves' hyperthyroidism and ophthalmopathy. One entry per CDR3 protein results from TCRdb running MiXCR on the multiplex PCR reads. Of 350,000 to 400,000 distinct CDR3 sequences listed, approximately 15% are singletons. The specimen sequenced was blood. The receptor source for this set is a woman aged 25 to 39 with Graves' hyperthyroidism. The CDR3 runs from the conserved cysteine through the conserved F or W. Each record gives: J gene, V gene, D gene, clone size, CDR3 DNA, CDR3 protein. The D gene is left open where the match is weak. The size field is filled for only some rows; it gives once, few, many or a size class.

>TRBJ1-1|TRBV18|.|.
TGTGCCAGCTCACCAGCGAGGGGTCACACTGAAGCTTTCTTT
CASSPARGHTEAFF
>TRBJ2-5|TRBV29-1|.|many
TGCAGCTCCGCCTGGGCCGAGACCCAGTACTTC
CSSAWAETQYF
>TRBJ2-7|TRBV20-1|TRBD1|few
TGCAGTGCTAGAGGGCCTCGGACAGGGAGAGGCGAGCAGTACTTC
CSARGPRTGRGEQYF
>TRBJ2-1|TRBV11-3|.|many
TGTGCCAGCAGCTTAGAAGGGTGGGGCCCTCACGATGAGCAGTTCTTC
CASSLEGWGPHDEQFF
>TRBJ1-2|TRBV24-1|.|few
TGTGCCACCAGTGATCCGGGACAAGGGGCGTTTGATGGCTACACCTTC
CATSDPGQGAFDGYTF
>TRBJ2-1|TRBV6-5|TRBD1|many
TGTGCCAGCAGTTACGGGACAGGGGGCTTGAATGAGCAGTTCTTC
CASSYGTGGLNEQFF
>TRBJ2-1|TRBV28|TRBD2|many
TGTGCCAGTTCTTATCGACGACTAGCGGGAGGGGACAATGAGCAGTTCTTC
CASSYRRLAGGDNEQFF
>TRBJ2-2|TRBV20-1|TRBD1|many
TGCAGTGCTAGGCGGACAGGGATCACCGGGGAGCTGTTTTTT
CSARRTGITGELFF
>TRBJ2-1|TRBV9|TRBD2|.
TGTGCCAGCAGCACTCAAAGGGGACTAGCGGGAATCAATGAGCAGTTCTTC
CASSTQRGLAGINEQFF
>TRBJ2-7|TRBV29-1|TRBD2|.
TGCAGCGTTGAAGGTGTTAGCGGGAGTAAGAACGAGCAGTACTTC
CSVEGVSGSKNEQYF
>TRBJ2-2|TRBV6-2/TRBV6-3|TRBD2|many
TGTGCCAGCAGTTACTCCCGGAGAGCGGGAGGTCTCACCGGGGAGCTGTTTTTT
CASSYSRRAGGLTGELFF
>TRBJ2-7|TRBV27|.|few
TGTGCCAGCAGTTTGAGTGCTCCGAGGCCAGGAGAAAGGCTACCCTACGAGCAGTACTTC
CASSLSAPRPGERLPYEQYF
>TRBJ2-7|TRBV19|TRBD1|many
TGTGCCAGTAGTATAGCTTCCTCGACAGGGACCCGTCCTTACGAGCAGTACTTC
CASSIASSTGTRPYEQYF